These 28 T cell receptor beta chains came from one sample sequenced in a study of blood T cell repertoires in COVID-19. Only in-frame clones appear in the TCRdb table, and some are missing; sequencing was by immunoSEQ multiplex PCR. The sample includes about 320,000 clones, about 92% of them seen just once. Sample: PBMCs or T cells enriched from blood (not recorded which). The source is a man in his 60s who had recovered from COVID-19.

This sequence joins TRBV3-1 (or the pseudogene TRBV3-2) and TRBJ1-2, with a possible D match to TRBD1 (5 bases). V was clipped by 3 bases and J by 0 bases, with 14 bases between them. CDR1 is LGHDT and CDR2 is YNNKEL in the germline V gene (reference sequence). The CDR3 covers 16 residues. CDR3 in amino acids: CASSHHDSSANYGYTF. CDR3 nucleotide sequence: TGTGCCAGCAGCCACCACGACAGTTCTGCTAACTATGGCTACACCTTC.

Written as DNA, the CDR3 is TGTGCCAGCAGCAAACTCGGCAGCTTTCTACAGAGCACAGATACGCAGTATTTT. Encoded protein: CASSKLGSFLQSTDTQYF. This rearrangement joins TRBV21-1 to TRBJ2-3; TRBD1 is the table's D call, not checked against the DNA. TRBV21-1 is termed a pseudogene. CDR3 length: 18 amino acids.

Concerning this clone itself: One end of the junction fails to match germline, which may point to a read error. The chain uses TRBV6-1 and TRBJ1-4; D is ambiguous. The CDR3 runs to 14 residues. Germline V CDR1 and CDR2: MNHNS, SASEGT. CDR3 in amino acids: CASSQALQVEKLFF. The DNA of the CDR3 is TGTGCCAGCAGTCAAGCCTTGCAGGTAGAAAAACTGTTTTTT.

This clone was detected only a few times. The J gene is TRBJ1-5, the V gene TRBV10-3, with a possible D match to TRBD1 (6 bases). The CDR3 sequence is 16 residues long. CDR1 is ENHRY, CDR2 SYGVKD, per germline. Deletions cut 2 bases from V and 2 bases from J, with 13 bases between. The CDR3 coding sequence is TGTGCCATCAGTGAGGGACCACAGGGACGCAATCAGCCCCAGCATTTT. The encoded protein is CAISEGPQGRNQPQHF.

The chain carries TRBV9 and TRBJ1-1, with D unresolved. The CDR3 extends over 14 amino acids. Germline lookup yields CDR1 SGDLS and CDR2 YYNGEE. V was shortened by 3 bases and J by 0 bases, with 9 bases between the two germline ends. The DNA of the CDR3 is TGTGCCAGCAGCGCCCGGGGATTGAACACTGAAGCTTTCTTT. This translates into CASSARGLNTEAFF.

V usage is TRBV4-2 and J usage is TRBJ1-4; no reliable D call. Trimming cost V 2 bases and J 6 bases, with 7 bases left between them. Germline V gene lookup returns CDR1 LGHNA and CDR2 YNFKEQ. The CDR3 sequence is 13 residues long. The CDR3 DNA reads TGTGCCAGCAGCCAACATCGAGATGAAAAACTGTTTTTT. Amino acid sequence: CASSQHRDEKLFF.

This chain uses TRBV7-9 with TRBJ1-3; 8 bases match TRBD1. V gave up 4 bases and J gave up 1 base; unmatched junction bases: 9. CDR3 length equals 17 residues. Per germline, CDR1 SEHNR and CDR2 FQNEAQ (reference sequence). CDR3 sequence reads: CASSSDRVWGSGNTIYF. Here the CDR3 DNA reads TGTGCCAGCAGCTCGGACAGGGTATGGGGGTCTGGAAACACCATATATTTT.

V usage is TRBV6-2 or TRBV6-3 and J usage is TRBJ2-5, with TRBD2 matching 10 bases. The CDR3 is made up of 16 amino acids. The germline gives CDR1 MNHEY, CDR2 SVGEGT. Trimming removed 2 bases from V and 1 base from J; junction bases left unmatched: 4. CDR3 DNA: TGTGCCAGCAGTTACGGTCTAGCGGGGGCCCAAGAGACCCAGTACTTC. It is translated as CASSYGLAGAQETQYF.

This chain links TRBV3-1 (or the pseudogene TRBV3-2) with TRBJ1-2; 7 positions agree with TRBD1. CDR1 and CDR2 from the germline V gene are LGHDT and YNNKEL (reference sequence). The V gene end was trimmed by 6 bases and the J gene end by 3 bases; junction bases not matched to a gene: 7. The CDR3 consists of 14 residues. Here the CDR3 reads CASRGHGTDYGYTF. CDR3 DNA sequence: TGTGCCAGCAGGGGACACGGGACAGACTATGGCTACACCTTC.

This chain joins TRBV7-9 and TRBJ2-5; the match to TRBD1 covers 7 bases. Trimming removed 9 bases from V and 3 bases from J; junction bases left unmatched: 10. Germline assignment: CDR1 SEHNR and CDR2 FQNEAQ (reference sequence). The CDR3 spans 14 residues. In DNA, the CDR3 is TGTGCCAGTACCGGGACAGCCGCGAAAGAGACCCAGTACTTC. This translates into CASTGTAAKETQYF.

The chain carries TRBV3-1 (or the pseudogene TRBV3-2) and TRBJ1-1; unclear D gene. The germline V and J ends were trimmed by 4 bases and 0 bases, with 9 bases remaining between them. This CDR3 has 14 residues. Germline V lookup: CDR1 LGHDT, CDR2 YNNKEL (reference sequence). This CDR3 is CASSRGLMNTEAFF. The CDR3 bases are TGTGCCAGCAGCCGCGGGCTCATGAACACTGAAGCTTTCTTT.

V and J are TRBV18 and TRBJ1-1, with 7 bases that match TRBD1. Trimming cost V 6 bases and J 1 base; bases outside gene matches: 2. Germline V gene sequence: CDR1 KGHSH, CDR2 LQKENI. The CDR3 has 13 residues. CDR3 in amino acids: CASSGQKNTEAFF. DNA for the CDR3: TGTGCCAGCTCGGGACAGAAGAACACTGAAGCTTTCTTT.

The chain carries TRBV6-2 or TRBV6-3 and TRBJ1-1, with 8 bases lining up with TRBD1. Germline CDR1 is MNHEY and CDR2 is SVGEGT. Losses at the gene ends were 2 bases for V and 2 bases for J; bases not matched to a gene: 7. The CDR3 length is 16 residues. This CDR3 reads CASSYPGTGYNTEAFF. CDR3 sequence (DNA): TGTGCCAGCAGTTACCCCGGGACAGGATACAACACTGAAGCTTTCTTT.

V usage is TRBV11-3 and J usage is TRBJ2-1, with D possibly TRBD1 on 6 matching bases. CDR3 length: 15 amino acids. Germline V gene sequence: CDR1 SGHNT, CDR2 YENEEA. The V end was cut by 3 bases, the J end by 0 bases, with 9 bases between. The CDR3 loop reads CASSFRGSSYNEQFF. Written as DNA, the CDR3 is TGTGCCAGCAGCTTTAGGGGGAGCTCCTACAATGAGCAGTTCTTC.

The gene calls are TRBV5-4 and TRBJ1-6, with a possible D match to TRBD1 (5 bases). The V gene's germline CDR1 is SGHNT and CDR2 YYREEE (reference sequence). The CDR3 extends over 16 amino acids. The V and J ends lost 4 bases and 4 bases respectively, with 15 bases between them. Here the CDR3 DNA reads TGTGCCAGCAGCCTCGGGGGAGGCCGGTATAATTCACCCCTCCACTTT. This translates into CASSLGGGRYNSPLHF.

CDR3 in DNA: TGTGCCAGCAGCTTAGAACGGAGTTGGGATGAGCAGTTCTTC. The encoded protein is CASSLERSWDEQFF. The V and J genes are TRBV11-2 and TRBJ2-1; D is uncertain. Germline CDR1 reads SGHAT; CDR2 reads FQNNGV. The CDR3 totals 14 residues. V was clipped by 0 bases and J by 8 bases, with 11 bases between them.

CDR3 in amino acids: CASSFTVAVSSYNEQFF. The CDR3 DNA sequence: TGTGCCAGCAGCTTCACGGTAGCGGTGAGCTCCTACAATGAGCAGTTCTTC. The gene calls are TRBV11-3 and TRBJ2-1; D perhaps matches TRBD2 (6 bases). Germline V gene sequence: CDR1 SGHNT, CDR2 YENEEA. The CDR3 consists of 17 residues. V was pared by 3 bases and J by 0 bases, with 15 bases between.

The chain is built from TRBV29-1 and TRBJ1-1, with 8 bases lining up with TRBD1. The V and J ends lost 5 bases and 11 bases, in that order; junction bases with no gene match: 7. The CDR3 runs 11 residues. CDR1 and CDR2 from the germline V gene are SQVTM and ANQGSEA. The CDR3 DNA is TGCAGCGTTCGTCAGGGGGCGATGGCTTTCTTT. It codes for CSVRQGAMAFF. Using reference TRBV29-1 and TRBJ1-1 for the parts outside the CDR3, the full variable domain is SAVISQKPSRDICQRGTSLTIQCQVDSQVTMMFWYRQQPGQSLTLIATANQGSEATYESGFVIDKFPISRPNLTFSTLTVSNMSPEDSSIYLCSVRQGAMAFFGQGTRLTVV.

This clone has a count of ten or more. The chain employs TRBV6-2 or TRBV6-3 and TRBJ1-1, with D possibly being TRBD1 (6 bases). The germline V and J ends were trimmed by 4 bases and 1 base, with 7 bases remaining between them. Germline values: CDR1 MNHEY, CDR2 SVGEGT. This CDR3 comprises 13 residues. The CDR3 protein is CASSWGQNTEAFF. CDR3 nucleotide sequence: TGTGCCAGCAGTTGGGGACAGAACACTGAAGCTTTCTTT.

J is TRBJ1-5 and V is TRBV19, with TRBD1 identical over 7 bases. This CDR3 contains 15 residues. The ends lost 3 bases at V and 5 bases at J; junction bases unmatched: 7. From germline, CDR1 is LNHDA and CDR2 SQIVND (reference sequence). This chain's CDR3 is CASSIDTGEYQPQHF. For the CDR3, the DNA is TGTGCCAGTAGTATTGATACAGGGGAATATCAGCCCCAGCATTTT.

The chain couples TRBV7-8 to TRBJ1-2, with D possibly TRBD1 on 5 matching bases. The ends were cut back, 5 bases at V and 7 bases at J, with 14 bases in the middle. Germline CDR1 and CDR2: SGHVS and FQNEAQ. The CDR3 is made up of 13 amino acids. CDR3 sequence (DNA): TGTGCCAGCAGCCCCGGGGGGAAGGGTGGCTACACCTTC. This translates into CASSPGGKGGYTF.

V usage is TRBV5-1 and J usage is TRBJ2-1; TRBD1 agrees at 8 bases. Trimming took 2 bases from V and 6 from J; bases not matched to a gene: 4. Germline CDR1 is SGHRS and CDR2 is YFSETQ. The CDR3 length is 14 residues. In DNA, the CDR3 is TGCGCCAGCAGCTTAGGACAGGGCGTCAATGAGCAGTTCTTC. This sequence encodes CASSLGQGVNEQFF.

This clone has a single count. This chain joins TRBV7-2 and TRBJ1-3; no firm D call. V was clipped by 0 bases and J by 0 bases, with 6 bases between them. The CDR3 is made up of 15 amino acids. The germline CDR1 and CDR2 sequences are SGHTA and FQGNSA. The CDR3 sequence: CASSLAQHSGNTIYF. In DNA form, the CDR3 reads TGTGCCAGCAGCTTAGCACAGCACTCTGGAAACACCATATATTTT.

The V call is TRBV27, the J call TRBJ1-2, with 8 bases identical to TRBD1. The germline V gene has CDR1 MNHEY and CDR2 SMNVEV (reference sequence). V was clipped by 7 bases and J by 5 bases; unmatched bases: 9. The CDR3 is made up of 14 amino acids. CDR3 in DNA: TGTGCCAGCAAACCCGGACAGGGTTGGTATGGCTACACCTTC. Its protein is CASKPGQGWYGYTF.

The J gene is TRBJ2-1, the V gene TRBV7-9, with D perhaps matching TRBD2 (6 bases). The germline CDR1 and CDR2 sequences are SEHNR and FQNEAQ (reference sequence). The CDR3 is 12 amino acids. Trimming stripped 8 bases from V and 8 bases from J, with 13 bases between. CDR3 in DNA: TGTGCCAGCCGGAGGGGCGTTGATGAGCAGTTCTTC. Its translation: CASRRGVDEQFF.

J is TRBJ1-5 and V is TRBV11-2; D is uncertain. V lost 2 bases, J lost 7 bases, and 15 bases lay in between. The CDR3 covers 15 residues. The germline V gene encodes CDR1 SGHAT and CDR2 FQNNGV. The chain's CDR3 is CASSLRGGEEQPQHF. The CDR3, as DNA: TGTGCCAGCAGCTTACGGGGTGGAGAGGAACAGCCCCAGCATTTT.

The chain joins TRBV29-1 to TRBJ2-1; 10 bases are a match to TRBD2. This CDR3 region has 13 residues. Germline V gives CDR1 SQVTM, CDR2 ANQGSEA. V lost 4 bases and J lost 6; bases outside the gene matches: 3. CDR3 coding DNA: TGCAGCGTTGGGACTAGCGGTTTCAATGAGCAGTTCTTC. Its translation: CSVGTSGFNEQFF.

The CDR3 sequence is CASSQDFAGGLNEQFF. For the CDR3, the DNA is TGTGCCAGCAGCCAAGATTTCGCGGGGGGGCTCAATGAGCAGTTCTTC. This sequence joins TRBV4-2 and TRBJ2-1; 9 bases map to TRBD2. The CDR3 is 16 residues long. V lost 0 bases, J lost 6 bases, and 6 bases stayed unmatched. Germline CDR1 LGHNA, CDR2 YNFKEQ.